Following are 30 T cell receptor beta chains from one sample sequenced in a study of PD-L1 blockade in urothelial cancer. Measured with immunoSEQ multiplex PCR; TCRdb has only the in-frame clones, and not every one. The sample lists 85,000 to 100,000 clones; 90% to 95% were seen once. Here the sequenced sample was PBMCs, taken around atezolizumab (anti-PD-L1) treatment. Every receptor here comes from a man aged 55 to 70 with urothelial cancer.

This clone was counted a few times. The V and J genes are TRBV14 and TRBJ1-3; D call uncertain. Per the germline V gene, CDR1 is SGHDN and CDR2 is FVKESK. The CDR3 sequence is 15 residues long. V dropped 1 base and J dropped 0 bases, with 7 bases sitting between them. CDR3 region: CASSQGRPSGNTIYF. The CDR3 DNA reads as TGTGCCAGCAGCCAAGGGCGGCCCTCTGGAAACACCATATATTTT.

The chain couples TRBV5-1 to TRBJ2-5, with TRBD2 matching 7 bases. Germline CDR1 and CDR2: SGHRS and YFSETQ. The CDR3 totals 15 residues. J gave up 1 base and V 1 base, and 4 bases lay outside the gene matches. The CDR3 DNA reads TGCGCCAGCAGCTTGTTGGGGGGGTTCCAAGAGACCCAGTACTTC. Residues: CASSLLGGFQETQYF. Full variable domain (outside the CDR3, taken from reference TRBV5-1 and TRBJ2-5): KAGVTQTPRYLIKTRGQQVTLSCSPISGHRSVSWYQQTPGQGLQFLFEYFSETQRNKGNFPGRFSGRQFSNSRSEMNVSTLELGDSALYLCASSLLGGFQETQYFGPGTRLLVL.

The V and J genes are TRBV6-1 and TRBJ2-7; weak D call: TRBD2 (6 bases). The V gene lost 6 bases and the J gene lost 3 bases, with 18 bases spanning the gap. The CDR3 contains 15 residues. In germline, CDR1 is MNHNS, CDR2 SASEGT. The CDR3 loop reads CASRAPAGPHYEQYF. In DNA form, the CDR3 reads TGTGCCAGCAGGGCCCCTGCGGGACCTCACTACGAGCAGTACTTC.

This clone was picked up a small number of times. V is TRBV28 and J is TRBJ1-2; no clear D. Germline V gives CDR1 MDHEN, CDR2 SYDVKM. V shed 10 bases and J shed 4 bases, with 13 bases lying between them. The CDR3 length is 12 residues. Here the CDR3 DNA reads TGTGCCACTTCGCGCGTTCTCTATGGCTACACCTTC. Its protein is CATSRVLYGYTF.

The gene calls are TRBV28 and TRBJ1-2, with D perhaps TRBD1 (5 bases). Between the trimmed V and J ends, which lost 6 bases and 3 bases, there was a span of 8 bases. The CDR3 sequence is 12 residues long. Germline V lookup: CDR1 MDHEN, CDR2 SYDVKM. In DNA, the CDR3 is TGTGCCAGCAGGGCGACAGACTATGGCTACACCTTC. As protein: CASRATDYGYTF.

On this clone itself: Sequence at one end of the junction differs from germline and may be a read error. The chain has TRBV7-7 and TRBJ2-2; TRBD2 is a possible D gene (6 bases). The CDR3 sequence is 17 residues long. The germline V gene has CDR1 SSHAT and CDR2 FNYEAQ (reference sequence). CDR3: CASSSLLGSGNTGELFF. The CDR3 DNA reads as TGTGCTAGCAGCTCCCTCTTAGGTAGCGGGAACACCGGGGAGCTGTTTTTT.

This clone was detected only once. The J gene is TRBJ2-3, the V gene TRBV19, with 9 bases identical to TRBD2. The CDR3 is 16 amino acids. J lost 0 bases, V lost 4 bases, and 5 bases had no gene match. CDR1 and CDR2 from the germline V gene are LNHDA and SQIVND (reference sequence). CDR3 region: CASSTQAGGSTDTQYF. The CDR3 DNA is TGTGCCAGTAGTACCCAAGCGGGAGGTAGCACAGATACGCAGTATTTT.

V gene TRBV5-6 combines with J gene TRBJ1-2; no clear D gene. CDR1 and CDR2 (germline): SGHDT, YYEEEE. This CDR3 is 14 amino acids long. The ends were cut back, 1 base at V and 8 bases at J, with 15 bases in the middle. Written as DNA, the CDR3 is TGTGCCAGCAGCTTGAGCCTCCCGCCGGGGGGCTACACCTTC. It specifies CASSLSLPPGGYTF.

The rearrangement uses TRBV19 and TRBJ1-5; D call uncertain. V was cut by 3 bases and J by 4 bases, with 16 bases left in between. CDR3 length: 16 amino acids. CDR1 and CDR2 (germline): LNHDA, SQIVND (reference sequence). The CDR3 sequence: CASSISMRAGNQPQHF. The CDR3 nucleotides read TGTGCCAGTAGTATCTCAATGAGGGCGGGAAATCAGCCCCAGCATTTT.

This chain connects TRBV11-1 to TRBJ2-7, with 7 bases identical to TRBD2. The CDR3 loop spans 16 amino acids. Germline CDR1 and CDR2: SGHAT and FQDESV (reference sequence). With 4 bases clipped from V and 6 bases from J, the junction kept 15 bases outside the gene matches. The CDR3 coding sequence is TGTGCCAGCAGCTATCCCCAACAGCGGGATATTTGCGAGCAGTACTTC. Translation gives CASSYPQQRDICEQYF. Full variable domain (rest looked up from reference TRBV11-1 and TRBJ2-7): EAEVAQSPRYKITEKSQAVAFWCDPISGHATLYWYRQILGQGPELLVQFQDESVVDDSQLPKDRFSAERLKGVDSTLKIQPAELGDSAMYLCASSYPQQRDICEQYFGPGTRLTVT.

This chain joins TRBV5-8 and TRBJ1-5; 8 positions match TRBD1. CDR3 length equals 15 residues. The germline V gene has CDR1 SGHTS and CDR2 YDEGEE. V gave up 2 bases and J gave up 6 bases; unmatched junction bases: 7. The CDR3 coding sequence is TGTGCCAGCAGCTTCGGACAGGGACGGGCTCAGCCCCAGCATTTT. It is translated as CASSFGQGRAQPQHF.

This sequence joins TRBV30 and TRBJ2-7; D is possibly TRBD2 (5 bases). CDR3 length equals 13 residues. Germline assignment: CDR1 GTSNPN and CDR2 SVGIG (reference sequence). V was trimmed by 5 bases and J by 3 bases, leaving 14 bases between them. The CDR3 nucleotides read TGTGCCTGGGGACTTTCCCCGATCTACGAGCAGTACTTC. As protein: CAWGLSPIYEQYF.

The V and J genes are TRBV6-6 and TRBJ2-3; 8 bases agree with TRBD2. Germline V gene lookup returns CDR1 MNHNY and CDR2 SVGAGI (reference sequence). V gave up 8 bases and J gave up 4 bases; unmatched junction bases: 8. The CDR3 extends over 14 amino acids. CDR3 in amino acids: CASRAAGGPDTQYF. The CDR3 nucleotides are TGTGCCAGCCGAGCGGCGGGAGGACCAGATACGCAGTATTTT.

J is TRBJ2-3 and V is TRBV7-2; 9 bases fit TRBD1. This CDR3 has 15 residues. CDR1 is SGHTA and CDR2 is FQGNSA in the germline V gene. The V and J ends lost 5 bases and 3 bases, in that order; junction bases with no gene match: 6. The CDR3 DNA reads TGTGCCAGCAGCAGGGACAGGGCGGGGACAGATACGCAGTATTTT. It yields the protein CASSRDRAGTDTQYF.

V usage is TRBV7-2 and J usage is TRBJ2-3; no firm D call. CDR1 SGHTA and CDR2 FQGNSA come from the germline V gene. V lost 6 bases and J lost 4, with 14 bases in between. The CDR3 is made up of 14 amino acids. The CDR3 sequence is CASRRILGADTQYF. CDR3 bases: TGTGCCAGCAGACGTATCCTGGGCGCAGATACGCAGTATTTT.

Here the CDR3 DNA reads TGCGCCAGCAGCCAAGTCGGGAGATATGGTGAGCAGTACTTC. The encoded protein is CASSQVGRYGEQYF. V usage is TRBV4-1 and J usage is TRBJ2-7; a weak D match, TRBD2 (6 bases). The ends were cut back, 1 base at V and 7 bases at J, with 14 bases in the middle. CDR3 length equals 14 residues. Per germline, CDR1 MGHRA and CDR2 YSYEKL.

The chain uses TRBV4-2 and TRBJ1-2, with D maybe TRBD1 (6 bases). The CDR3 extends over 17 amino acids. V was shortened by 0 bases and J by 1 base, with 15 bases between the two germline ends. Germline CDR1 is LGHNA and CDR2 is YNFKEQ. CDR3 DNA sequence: TGTGCCAGCAGCCAAGATTGGACAGATATAGTTAACTATGGCTACACCTTC. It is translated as CASSQDWTDIVNYGYTF.

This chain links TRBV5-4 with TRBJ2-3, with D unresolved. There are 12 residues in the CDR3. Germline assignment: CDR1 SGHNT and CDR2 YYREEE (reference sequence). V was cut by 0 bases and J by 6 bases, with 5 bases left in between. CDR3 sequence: CASSLGLDTQYF. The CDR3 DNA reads TGTGCCAGCAGCTTGGGTCTTGATACGCAGTATTTT. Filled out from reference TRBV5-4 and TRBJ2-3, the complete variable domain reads ETGVTQSPTHLIKTRGQQVTLRCSSQSGHNTVSWYQQALGQGPQFIFQYYREEENGRGNFPPRFSGLQFPNYSSELNVNALELDDSALYLCASSLGLDTQYFGPGTRLTVL.

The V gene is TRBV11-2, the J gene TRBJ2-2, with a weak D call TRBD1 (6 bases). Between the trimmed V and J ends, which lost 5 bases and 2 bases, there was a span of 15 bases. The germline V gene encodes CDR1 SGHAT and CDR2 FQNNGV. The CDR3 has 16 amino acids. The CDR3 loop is CASSTLRGTNTGELFF. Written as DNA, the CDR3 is TGTGCCAGCAGCACCCTAAGAGGGACAAACACCGGGGAGCTGTTTTTT. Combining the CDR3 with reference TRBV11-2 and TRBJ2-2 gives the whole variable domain EAGVAQSPRYKIIEKRQSVAFWCNPISGHATLYWYQQILGQGPKLLIQFQNNGVVDDSQLPKDRFSAERLKGVDSTLKIQPAKLEDSAVYLCASSTLRGTNTGELFFGEGSRLTVL.

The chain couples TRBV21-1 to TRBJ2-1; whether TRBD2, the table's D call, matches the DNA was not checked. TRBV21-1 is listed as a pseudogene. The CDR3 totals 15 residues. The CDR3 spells CASSNQRGTYNEQFF. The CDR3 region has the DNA TGTGCCAGCAGCAATCAGCGGGGGACCTACAATGAGCAGTTCTTC.

CDR3: CASTAGATNEKLFF. The CDR3 DNA follows: TGCGCCAGCACCGCAGGGGCGACTAATGAAAAACTGTTTTTT. This rearrangement joins TRBV5-1 to TRBJ1-4, with D possibly TRBD1 on 6 matching bases. V lost 6 bases and J 2 bases, leaving 11 bases between the germline ends. Germline V gives CDR1 SGHRS, CDR2 YFSETQ. The CDR3 has 14 amino acids.

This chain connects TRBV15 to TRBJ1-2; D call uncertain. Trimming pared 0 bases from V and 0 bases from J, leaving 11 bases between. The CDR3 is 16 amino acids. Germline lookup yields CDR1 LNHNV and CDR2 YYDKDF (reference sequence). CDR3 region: CATSRDRISTNYGYTF. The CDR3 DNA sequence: TGTGCCACCAGCAGAGATCGTATCAGTACTAACTATGGCTACACCTTC.

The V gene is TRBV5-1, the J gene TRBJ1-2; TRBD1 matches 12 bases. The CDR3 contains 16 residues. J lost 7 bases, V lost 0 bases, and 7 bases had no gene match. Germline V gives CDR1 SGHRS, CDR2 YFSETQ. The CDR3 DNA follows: TGCGCCAGCAGCTTGGCCGGGACAGGGGGCGTTTTTGGCTACACCTTC. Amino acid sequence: CASSLAGTGGVFGYTF.

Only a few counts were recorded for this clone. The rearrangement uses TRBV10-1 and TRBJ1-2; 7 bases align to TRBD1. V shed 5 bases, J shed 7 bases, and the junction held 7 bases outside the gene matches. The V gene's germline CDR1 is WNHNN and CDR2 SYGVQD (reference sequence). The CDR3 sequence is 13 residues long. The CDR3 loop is CASSWDSSGGYTF. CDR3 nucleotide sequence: TGCGCCAGCAGTTGGGACAGCTCTGGTGGCTACACCTTC.

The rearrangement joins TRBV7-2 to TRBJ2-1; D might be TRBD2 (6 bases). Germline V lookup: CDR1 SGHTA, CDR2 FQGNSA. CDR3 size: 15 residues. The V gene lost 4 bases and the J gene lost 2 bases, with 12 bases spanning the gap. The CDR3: CASSSWEAAYNEQFF. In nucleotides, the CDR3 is TGTGCCAGCAGCTCGTGGGAGGCAGCCTACAATGAGCAGTTCTTC.

CDR3 DNA: TGTGCCAGCAGCGTCGGGGACTACCAAGAGACCCAGTACTTC. It codes for CASSVGDYQETQYF. This chain uses TRBV9 with TRBJ2-5; D is possibly TRBD2 (6 bases). This CDR3 spans 14 amino acids. The V gene lost 2 bases and the J gene lost 0 bases, with 8 bases spanning the gap. CDR1 SGDLS and CDR2 YYNGEE come from the germline V gene.

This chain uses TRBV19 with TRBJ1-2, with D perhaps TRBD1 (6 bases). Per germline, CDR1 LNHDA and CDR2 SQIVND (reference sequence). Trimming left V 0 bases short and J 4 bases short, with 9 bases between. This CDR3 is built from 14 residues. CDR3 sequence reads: CASSIDRGGYGYTF. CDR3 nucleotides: TGTGCCAGTAGTATAGATCGAGGGGGCTATGGCTACACCTTC.

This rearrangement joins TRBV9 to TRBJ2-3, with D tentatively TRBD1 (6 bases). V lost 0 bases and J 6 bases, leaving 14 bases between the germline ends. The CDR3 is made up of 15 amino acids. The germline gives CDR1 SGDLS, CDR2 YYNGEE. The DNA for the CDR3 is TGTGCCAGCAGCGTAGGTGCGATCGGACAGGATACGCAGTATTTT. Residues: CASSVGAIGQDTQYF.

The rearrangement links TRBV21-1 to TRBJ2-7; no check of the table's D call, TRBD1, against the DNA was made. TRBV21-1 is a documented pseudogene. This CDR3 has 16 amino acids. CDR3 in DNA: TGTGCCAGCGTACTGCCCTCCTCCATGCTGGGGCACGAGCAGTACTTC. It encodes CASVLPSSMLGHEQYF.

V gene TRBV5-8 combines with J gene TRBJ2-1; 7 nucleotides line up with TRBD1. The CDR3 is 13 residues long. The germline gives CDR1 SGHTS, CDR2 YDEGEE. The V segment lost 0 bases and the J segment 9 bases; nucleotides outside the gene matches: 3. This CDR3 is CASSLEEGAEQFF. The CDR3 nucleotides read TGTGCCAGCAGCTTGGAAGAGGGGGCTGAGCAGTTCTTC. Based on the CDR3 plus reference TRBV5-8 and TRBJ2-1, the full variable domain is EAGVTQSPTHLIKTRGQQATLRCSPISGHTSVYWYQQALGLGLQFLLWYDEGEERNRGNFPPRFSGRQFPNYSSELNVNALELEDSALYLCASSLEEGAEQFFGPGTRLTVL.